This TCR beta chain was recorded in a study of PD-L1 blockade in urothelial cancer (dated by TCRdb to the late 2010s). With respect to the entire study: Every patient began therapy at some point between 2013 and 2015 and was given atezolizumab 1,200 mg intravenously every 3 weeks. Twenty-five of 29 patients were identified as males with urothelial cancer of bladder origin, and a prior smoking history was reported by 18 of 29 patients. Patients had an ECOG performance status of 0 or 1 and had received between 0 and 3 prior chemotherapy regimens. Blood samples were analyzed at two time points: 3 weeks after treatment start (second dose) and 6 weeks after treatment start. A median of about 140,000 T cells and fewer than 85,000 unique TCRs was obtained from blood samples, and a median clonality of approximately 0.08 was observed. The study, an exploratory multi-omic analysis, examined somatic, immune and clinical correlates of response to PD-L1 blockade with atezolizumab in urothelial cancer. Pretreatment tumor samples, along with matched peripheral blood collected serially before and after atezolizumab treatment, underwent TCR sequencing. Durable clinical benefit was defined as progression-free survival longer than 6 months, and TCR features were also tested against progression-free and overall survival. In the same patients, whole exome sequencing and RNA sequencing of pretreatment tumors were performed in addition to TCR sequencing. Several patients achieved durable clinical benefit and approximately 20 did not. Pretreatment blood TCR-seq was available for twenty-nine patients, at least one posttreatment blood collection was obtained for around 25 patients, and tumor TCR-seq was available for around 25 patients.

Regarding this clone: This clone's antigen is unknown. Nothing much larger sits one base from this clone, and base qualities are not available.

What the research found in general, with its limitations: Among patients with durable benefit, tumor-associated TCR clones showed greater expansion in peripheral blood 3 weeks after treatment started (n of about 20, p = 0.022). A pretreatment peripheral blood TCR clonality below the median was linked to improved progression-free and overall survival. Because the sample size was small (n ≈ 30) and many exploratory analyses were performed, the results are intended to be hypothesis-generating.

Trimming takes 6 bases from V and 5 bases from J, and the germline ends sit 22 bases apart. The germline V gene sets CDR1 to MGHDK and CDR2 to SYGVNS. From the cysteine through the phenylalanine, the CDR3 covers 16 amino acids. The only DNA kept is the CDR3, 48 bases in frame from the first base. To estimate absolute template abundance from read counts, synthetic TCR analog templates were spiked into each PCR. The immunoSEQ assay was used to amplify TCRbeta CDR3 regions from genomic DNA with bias-controlled V and J gene primers. Rearranged TCRbeta segments were sequenced at approximately 20X coverage. The published analysis was carried out like this. Clustering was used to correct sequencing errors, and CDR3s were annotated against IMGT so that V, D and J genes could be assigned. Downstream analyses used only productive TCRbeta rearrangements and left out out-of-frame or stop-codon sequences. To compute clonality, Shannon entropy was normalized by the log of the number of unique productive sequences and then subtracted from one. Clones differing between time points or between blood and tumor were identified using Fisher's exact test with Benjamini-Hochberg correction, with an adjusted p below 0.01 applied as the threshold. The immuneACCESS repertoire file appears here via TCRdb, limited to in-frame rearrangements. These files lack a portion of the clones; in checked studies, under half of the deficit traces to unresolved V genes, and the cause of the others is not known. V, J and clone size are taken as reported in that table, and D and trimming were inferred from the DNA itself. Recorded for this sample are tens of thousands of clones; approximately 82% of them occurred a single time. The top ten clones comprise under 4% of the sample.

The cohort included some 30 patients with locally advanced or metastatic urothelial carcinoma who were treated at Memorial Sloan Kettering on a trial protocol. Peripheral blood mononuclear cells were collected pretreatment and during treatment, with between 1 and 8 total time points obtained per patient. The Qiagen DNeasy Blood extraction kit was used to purify genomic DNA from total PBMCs and tumor samples. Collected pretreatment and during treatment, PBMCs were isolated and stored as previously described. This specimen consisted of PBMCs, obtained around atezolizumab (anti-PD-L1) treatment. The V and J genes are TRBV25-1 and TRBJ1-2; the D segment could be TRBD1, given 5 matching bases. This TCR came from an older man with urothelial cancer. The nucleotides are TGTGCCAGCAGCCCCCATGGCCAGGGAGGAAGTTATGGCTACACCTTC. Its protein reads: CASSPHGQGGSYGYTF.